This TCR beta chain comes out of a study of blood T cell repertoires in COVID-19. Overall study: Collection of acute and convalescent COVID-19 samples took place in the United States, Italy and Spain.

Libraries were prepared by immunoSEQ multiplex PCR; TCRdb keeps only in-frame clonotypes and omits some of them. This sample yields 150,000 to 200,000 clones, of which around 80% are seen a single time; roughly 11% belongs to the top ten. Cohorts were based on clinical histories the participants reported. The CDR3 is made up of 17 amino acids. The ends were cut back, 3 bases at V and 0 bases at J, with 15 bases in the middle. Germline V gene sequence: CDR1 SGHDN, CDR2 FVKESK. The TCR comes from a man aged 45-65 years who had recovered from COVID-19. The chain couples TRBV14 to TRBJ1-3; possibly TRBD1 for D (6 bases). Specimen: PBMCs or T cells enriched from blood (not recorded which). CDR3 nucleotides: TGTGCCAGCAGCCACCCCGGACAGTTACGCTCTGGAAACACCATATATTTT. Translating it yields CASSHPGQLRSGNTIYF.